The T cell receptor (beta chain) described here comes from a study of blood T cells in healthy people across ages. Germline loops: CDR1 SEHNR, CDR2 FQNEAQ (reference sequence). V shed 2 bases and J shed 6 bases, with 16 bases lying between them. CDR3 length equals 15 residues. PCR was performed a second time for roughly 7 to 12 cycles using a sample-barcoded 5' primer and a J-beta primer mix. TCRdb analysed the 5' RACE reads with MiXCR anew, one entry per CDR3 protein. The sample has about 1.5 million distinct CDR3 sequences; 40% to 45% are singletons. Total RNA extraction produced at least 5 micrograms (per sample) for the study. Regarding the study as a whole: Compared with aged donors, long-lived donors showed fewer expanded clones, suggesting selection.

This clonotype was seen more than once but under ten times. Its matching antigen is unknown. The sample taken for sequencing was blood. The chain has TRBV7-9 and TRBJ1-1; a possible D gene is TRBD1 (6 bases). The clonotype comes from a woman between 18 and 29 years old in good health. The CDR3 region has the DNA TGTGCCAGCAGCTTACTACAGGGCGGCATCCCTGAAGCTTTCTTT. This translates into CASSLLQGGIPEAFF.